Following are 31 T cell receptor beta chains from one sample sequenced in a study of blood T cell repertoires in COVID-19. Here immunoSEQ multiplex PCR was the method, and the copy in TCRdb shows in-frame clones only, minus some. The sample records some 200,000 clones, 82% being singletons. The sequencing sample was made of peripheral blood. The receptors originated from a woman in her sixties or seventies with COVID-19, enrolled during active disease.

Many counts were recorded for this clone. V and J are TRBV7-2 and TRBJ2-1, with TRBD2 matching over 11 bases. Germline assignment: CDR1 SGHTA and CDR2 FQGNSA. The trim removed 6 bases at V and 6 bases at J, leaving 7 bases unmatched. The CDR3 loop spans 15 amino acids. The CDR3 region is CASSSIAGGSNEQFF. The CDR3 bases are TGTGCCAGCAGTTCTATAGCGGGAGGGTCCAATGAGCAGTTCTTC.

The chain has TRBV6-2 or TRBV6-3 and TRBJ1-1, with D uncertain. CDR3 length: 15 residues. The germline CDR1 and CDR2 sequences are MNHEY and SVGEGT. Trimming removed 2 bases at V and 0 bases at J, with 10 bases between. In nucleotides, the CDR3 is TGTGCCAGCAGTTACAATAGTGATCTGAACACTGAAGCTTTCTTT. Amino acids: CASSYNSDLNTEAFF.

The chain uses TRBV15 and TRBJ1-5; D is possibly TRBD1 (5 bases). This CDR3 has 15 residues. In germline, CDR1 is LNHNV, CDR2 YYDKDF (reference sequence). Trimming cost V 1 base and J 0 bases, with 7 bases left between them. The CDR3 region has the DNA TGTGCCACCAGCAGAGGACAGAATAGCAATCAGCCCCAGCATTTT. Encoded protein: CATSRGQNSNQPQHF.

The V call is TRBV7-2, the J call TRBJ2-1; 11 positions agree with TRBD2. CDR3 size: 14 residues. CDR1 and CDR2 (germline): SGHTA, FQGNSA. J gave up 7 bases and V 3 bases, and 2 bases lay outside the gene matches. Here the CDR3 DNA reads TGTGCCAGCAGCTTTAGCGGGAGGGCGAATGAGCAGTTCTTC. Its protein is CASSFSGRANEQFF.

The genes are TRBV7-9 and TRBJ1-2; TRBD1 might be the D (6 bases). The CDR3 is 15 amino acids. V was pared by 4 bases and J by 7 bases, with 19 bases between. The germline V gene encodes CDR1 SEHNR and CDR2 FQNEAQ (reference sequence). The CDR3 DNA is TGTGCCAGCAGCTCTAGCGGCGTGGGGGCTCGTGGCTACACCTTC. Translated, it gives CASSSSGVGARGYTF.

This chain connects TRBV9 to TRBJ2-7, with TRBD2 matching 7 bases. The length of the CDR3 is 16 residues. Per germline, CDR1 SGDLS and CDR2 YYNGEE. Unmatched junction bases numbered 7, after V lost 0 bases and J lost 1 base. CDR3 DNA: TGTGCCAGCAGCGTAGATTTCCTAGCGGCTTCCTACGAGCAGTACTTC. Encoded protein: CASSVDFLAASYEQYF.

V usage is TRBV7-9 and J usage is TRBJ2-3, with TRBD2 matching 12 bases. With 1 base clipped from V and 6 bases from J, the junction kept 2 bases outside the gene matches. This CDR3 comprises 15 residues. Looked up from germline, CDR1 is SEHNR and CDR2 is FQNEAQ (reference sequence). CDR3 protein: CASSLELAGGDTQYF. DNA of the CDR3: TGTGCCAGCAGCTTAGAGCTAGCGGGAGGGGATACGCAGTATTTT.

The chain recombines TRBV3-1 (or the pseudogene TRBV3-2) with TRBJ1-1; unclear D gene. This CDR3 contains 14 residues. V was pared by 2 bases and J by 5 bases, with 12 bases between. Germline V lookup: CDR1 LGHDT, CDR2 YNNKEL (reference sequence). The CDR3 DNA reads TGTGCCAGCAGCCAAATGGGCAGCAGGACTGAAGCTTTCTTT. It specifies CASSQMGSRTEAFF.

This sequence joins TRBV2 and TRBJ1-1; unclear D gene. Germline loops: CDR1 SNHLY, CDR2 FYNNEI. Trimming pared 7 bases from V and 5 bases from J, leaving 11 bases between. CDR3 length: 12 amino acids. The CDR3 sequence is CASKRGGTEAFF. As DNA, the CDR3 is TGTGCCAGCAAGCGGGGAGGAACTGAAGCTTTCTTT. Full variable domain (rest looked up from reference TRBV2 and TRBJ1-1): EPEVTQTPSHQVTQMGQEVILRCVPISNHLYFYWYRQILGQKVEFLVSFYNNEISEKSEIFDDQFSVERPDGSNFTLKIRSTKLEDSAMYFCASKRGGTEAFFGQGTRLTVV.

This clone was detected only once. The V and J genes are TRBV28 and TRBJ1-2; possibly TRBD1 for D (5 bases). CDR1 is MDHEN and CDR2 is SYDVKM in the germline V gene. The CDR3 consists of 12 residues. The germline V and J ends were trimmed by 6 bases and 9 bases, with 14 bases remaining between them. The CDR3 DNA reads as TGTGCCAGCAGCCGGCGGGACCAACGCTACACCTTC. It yields the protein CASSRRDQRYTF.

The chain uses TRBV21-1 and TRBJ2-2; TRBD1 reflects the table's D call only, with no check against the DNA. TRBV21-1 is marked as a pseudogene. The CDR3 consists of 15 residues. CDR3 DNA: TGTGCCAGCAGCCCCCTGACATGGGGCTCCGGGGAGCTGTTTTTT. This codes for CASSPLTWGSGELFF.

The gene calls are TRBV5-6 and TRBJ1-4; D possibly corresponds to TRBD1 (5 bases). Trimming cost V 3 bases and J 8 bases, with 14 bases left between them. The CDR3 consists of 14 residues. CDR1 and CDR2 from the germline V gene are SGHDT and YYEEEE. CDR3 bases: TGTGCCAGCAGCTCAGGGCAGGTGAGGGAAAAACTGTTTTTT. Translation: CASSSGQVREKLFF.

V gene TRBV4-2 combines with J gene TRBJ1-4, with 9 bases matching TRBD1. The CDR3 loop spans 15 amino acids. Germline CDR1 is LGHNA and CDR2 is YNFKEQ. V shed 1 base, J shed 4 bases, and the junction held 1 base outside the gene matches. The CDR3 spells CASSQGQGDNEKLFF. CDR3 coding DNA: TGTGCCAGCAGCCAAGGACAGGGGGATAATGAAAAACTGTTTTTT.

The CDR3: CATSRDRGTNEKLFF. DNA of the CDR3: TGTGCCACCAGCAGAGACAGGGGGACTAATGAAAAACTGTTTTTT. J is TRBJ1-4 and V is TRBV15; TRBD1 agrees at 7 bases. In germline, CDR1 is LNHNV, CDR2 YYDKDF (reference sequence). V lost 0 bases and J lost 2; bases outside the gene matches: 0. The CDR3 is 15 amino acids.

This clone has just a few counts. V and J are TRBV5-4 and TRBJ1-1; 9 bases match TRBD1. CDR3 length: 13 amino acids. After removal of 5 bases from V and 8 bases from J, the junction contained 7 bases not matched to a gene. Per germline, CDR1 SGHNT and CDR2 YYREEE (reference sequence). The CDR3 protein is CASRKGQGREAFF. CDR3 nucleotides: TGTGCCAGCAGAAAGGGACAGGGACGAGAAGCTTTCTTT.

This clone came up a few times. V usage is TRBV5-1 and J usage is TRBJ1-6; 9 positions agree with TRBD1. Germline CDR1 and CDR2: SGHRS and YFSETQ. The CDR3 loop spans 13 amino acids. V dropped 5 bases and J dropped 7; count of bases not matched to a gene: 1. This CDR3 reads CASRDRGNSPLHF. In DNA form, the CDR3 reads TGCGCCAGCAGGGACAGGGGAAATTCACCCCTCCACTTT.

This sequence joins TRBV3-1 (or the pseudogene TRBV3-2) and TRBJ2-7; TRBD1 might be the D (6 bases). The CDR3 length is 14 residues. CDR1 is LGHDT, CDR2 YNNKEL, per germline (reference sequence). Trimming cost V 1 base and J 3 bases, with 10 bases left between them. CDR3 nucleotide sequence: TGTGCCAGCAGCCAAGGAGGACAGTACTACGAGCAGTACTTC. Translating gives CASSQGGQYYEQYF.

The J gene is TRBJ2-7, the V gene TRBV19; a weak D match, TRBD1 (6 bases). This CDR3 is built from 14 residues. The germline V and J ends were trimmed by 5 bases and 2 bases, with 13 bases remaining between them. Germline V CDR1 and CDR2: LNHDA, SQIVND (reference sequence). The CDR3 DNA is TGTGCCAGTAGTCACCCAAACAGGGCCTACGAGCAGTACTTC. It encodes CASSHPNRAYEQYF.

The chain joins TRBV7-9 to TRBJ2-7; possibly TRBD1 for D (6 bases). CDR1 SEHNR and CDR2 FQNEAQ come from the germline V gene (reference sequence). V dropped 4 bases and J dropped 2 bases, with 18 bases sitting between them. The CDR3 extends over 16 amino acids. The CDR3 bases are TGTGCCAGCAGCTCCCTTACAGGGATTGGGCCCTACGAGCAGTACTTC. Translation gives CASSSLTGIGPYEQYF. The full variable domain, with the rest looked up from reference TRBV7-9 and TRBJ2-7, is DTGVSQNPRHKITKRGQNVTFRCDPISEHNRLYWYRQTLGQGPEFLTYFQNEAQLEKSRLLSDRFSAERPKGSFSTLEIQRTEQGDSAMYLCASSSLTGIGPYEQYFGPGTRLTVT.

The chain links TRBV2 to TRBJ1-2, with TRBD1 identical over 7 bases. With V trimmed by 7 bases and J by 4 bases, 3 bases remained unmatched. The V gene's germline CDR1 is SNHLY and CDR2 FYNNEI. This CDR3 is built from 12 residues. CDR3 sequence reads: CASNRQGYGYTF. The CDR3 nucleotides read TGTGCCAGCAATCGACAGGGCTATGGCTACACCTTC.

This chain links TRBV7-2 with TRBJ1-6, with D possibly being TRBD1 (5 bases). Germline V lookup: CDR1 SGHTA, CDR2 FQGNSA. Trimming removed 5 bases at V and 10 bases at J, with 12 bases between. The CDR3 consists of 13 residues. The CDR3 nucleotides read TGTGCCAGCAGCCCCCCCGGGGGGTCACCCCTCCACTTT. It encodes CASSPPGGSPLHF.

The chain carries TRBV5-6 and TRBJ1-4; the D is unclear. The CDR3 is 15 residues long. CDR1 and CDR2 (germline): SGHDT, YYEEEE. Trimming removed 0 bases at V and 0 bases at J, with 6 bases between. DNA of the CDR3: TGTGCCAGCAGCTTGGGGCGGTCAACTAATGAAAAACTGTTTTTT. Translation gives CASSLGRSTNEKLFF.

The CDR3 spells CASSSRDEQFF. CDR3 DNA: TGTGCCAGCAGTTCGAGGGATGAGCAGTTCTTC. The V and J genes are TRBV28 and TRBJ2-1; tentatively, D is TRBD2 (5 bases). Trimming cost V 4 bases and J 8 bases, with 6 bases left between them. The length of the CDR3 is 11 residues. Germline CDR1 reads MDHEN; CDR2 reads SYDVKM.

The chain joins TRBV18 to TRBJ2-1; tentative D call: TRBD1 (6 bases). CDR1 is KGHSH and CDR2 is LQKENI in the germline V gene. The CDR3 spans 14 residues. Trimming cost V 1 base and J 15 bases, with 19 bases left between them. The CDR3 DNA sequence: TGTGCCAGCTCACCACTAGACAGGCGAGGCCTTTGGTTCTTC. This encodes CASSPLDRRGLWFF.

V usage is TRBV7-2 and J usage is TRBJ2-2; 10 bases are shared with TRBD2. Germline trimming cut 1 base from V and 0 bases from J; bases unmatched to any gene: 8. Germline CDR1 is SGHTA and CDR2 is FQGNSA. This CDR3 contains 19 residues. The CDR3 loop is CASSLVNSGRPPNTGELFF. For the CDR3, the DNA is TGTGCCAGCAGCTTAGTCAATAGCGGGAGGCCACCGAACACCGGGGAGCTGTTTTTT.

The chain combines TRBV30 with TRBJ1-2; 12 bases map to TRBD1. Germline V gene data show CDR1 as GTSNPN and CDR2 as SVGIG (reference sequence). V lost 0 bases to trimming and J lost 7 bases; unmatched junction nucleotides: 6. The CDR3 contains 15 residues. CDR3 residues: CAWSVRDRGLIGYTF. The CDR3 coding sequence is TGTGCCTGGAGTGTACGGGACAGGGGGCTGATTGGCTACACCTTC.

This chain connects TRBV7-2 to TRBJ1-3; 8 positions match TRBD1. The V and J ends lost 1 base and 4 bases, in that order; junction bases with no gene match: 9. The CDR3 runs to 17 residues. Germline V CDR1 and CDR2: SGHTA, FQGNSA. In DNA form, the CDR3 reads TGTGCCAGCAGCTTAGATGGCTGGACAGGGTCAGGAAACACCATATATTTT. Translating it yields CASSLDGWTGSGNTIYF.

The chain is built from TRBV28 and TRBJ1-4; the match to TRBD1 covers 7 bases. Per the germline V gene, CDR1 is MDHEN and CDR2 is SYDVKM. The CDR3 has 16 amino acids. Losses at the gene ends were 3 bases for V and 8 bases for J; bases not matched to a gene: 12. The CDR3, as DNA: TGTGCCAGCAGTTTGCTACCGGGACAGCCTGGCGAAAAACTGTTTTTT. Translating gives CASSLLPGQPGEKLFF.

This clone has a single count. The chain uses TRBV6-4 and TRBJ1-2; D remains unclear. CDR1 and CDR2 from the germline V gene are MRHNA and SNTAGT. Trimming shortened V by 6 bases and J by 0 bases, and 14 bases separated the two germline ends. This CDR3 contains 15 residues. The CDR3 DNA reads as TGTGCCAGCAGCCCTTCACCCAGGACTAACTATGGCTACACCTTC. This translates into CASSPSPRTNYGYTF.

This clone has only a few counts. The rearrangement joins TRBV11-2 to TRBJ2-7; 9 nucleotides line up with TRBD2. The CDR3 runs to 16 residues. J gave up 3 bases and V 1 base, and 7 bases lay outside the gene matches. The germline gives CDR1 SGHAT, CDR2 FQNNGV. The CDR3 sequence is CASSLGGRLADYEQYF. In DNA, the CDR3 is TGTGCCAGCAGCTTAGGGGGCCGACTAGCGGACTACGAGCAGTACTTC.

The chain employs TRBV6-5 and TRBJ2-7; D unclear. V lost 4 bases and J 2 bases, leaving 9 bases between the germline ends. CDR3 size: 13 residues. Germline CDR1 and CDR2: MNHEY and SVGAGI. CDR3 sequence reads: CASSWAATYEQYF. The CDR3 region has the DNA TGTGCCAGCAGTTGGGCAGCAACCTACGAGCAGTACTTC.